The 30 T cell receptor beta chains below all came from one sample that was sequenced in a study of Ad26.COV2.S vaccination and SARS-CoV-2 variants. As for treatment: around 19 received Ad26.COV2.S at low or high dose, single or two shots; roughly five received placebo; per-sample allocation not given. The study sampled participants on day 63 after the first vaccine or placebo injection. Sequencing was performed with immunoSEQ multiplex PCR; in TCRdb, only in-frame clones are kept and a portion is missing. There are roughly 700,000 clones in the sample; roughly 90% occur only once, and approximately 1.5% lies in the top ten. Sequencing was performed on peripheral blood, taken in a trial of Ad26.COV2.S vaccine versus placebo. The receptors here all came from a person between 18 and 65 years old who received the Ad26.COV2.S COVID-19 vaccine or a placebo.

The chain links TRBV19 to TRBJ1-5; 8 bases line up with TRBD1. After removal of 3 bases from V and 4 bases from J, the junction contained 8 bases not matched to a gene. Germline CDR1 LNHDA, CDR2 SQIVND (reference sequence). There are 16 residues in the CDR3. The CDR3 DNA sequence: TGTGCCAGTAGTATGACAGGGGATGCCAGTAATCAGCCCCAGCATTTT. Translating gives CASSMTGDASNQPQHF.

Points on this clone: This specimen includes other DNA sequences encoding the same CDR3. The chain carries TRBV4-2 and TRBJ2-7; D remains ambiguous. CDR1 is LGHNA, CDR2 YNFKEQ, per germline. V was trimmed by 0 bases and J by 4 bases, leaving 7 bases between them. The CDR3 length is 13 residues. The CDR3 is CASSQDSSYEQYF. In DNA form, the CDR3 reads TGTGCCAGCAGCCAAGACAGTTCTTACGAGCAGTACTTC.

The gene calls are TRBV5-6 and TRBJ2-3, with TRBD2 matching 9 bases. The germline V gene encodes CDR1 SGHDT and CDR2 YYEEEE. The length of the CDR3 is 16 residues. Trimming removed 0 bases from V and 4 bases from J; junction bases left unmatched: 6. CDR3 nucleotide sequence: TGTGCCAGCAGCTTGGAAGGACTAGCGTTCGCAGATACGCAGTATTTT. It is translated as CASSLEGLAFADTQYF.

V gene TRBV29-1 combines with J gene TRBJ1-1; 7 bases are shared with TRBD1. In germline, CDR1 is SQVTM, CDR2 ANQGSEA. Trimming cost V 4 bases and J 6 bases; bases outside gene matches: 8. This CDR3 is 13 amino acids long. The CDR3 region has the DNA TGCAGCGTTGTTCGACAGGGCTCGGCTGAAGCTTTCTTT. This codes for CSVVRQGSAEAFF.

This clone turned up a few times. This chain joins TRBV5-1 and TRBJ2-6; TRBD1 might be the D (6 bases). CDR1 is SGHRS and CDR2 is YFSETQ in the germline V gene. There are 18 residues in the CDR3. V was trimmed by 5 bases and J by 1 base, leaving 19 bases between them. The CDR3 loop is CASRGARQTLSGANVLTF. The CDR3 bases are TGCGCCAGCAGGGGGGCCAGGCAGACACTTTCTGGGGCCAACGTCCTGACTTTC.

J is TRBJ1-5 and V is TRBV6-5, with unresolved D. The CDR3 length is 13 residues. The germline gives CDR1 MNHEY, CDR2 SVGAGI. V lost 2 bases, J lost 5 bases, and 7 bases lay in between. The CDR3 is CASSYVRHQPQHF. As DNA, the CDR3 is TGTGCCAGCAGTTACGTACGTCATCAGCCCCAGCATTTT.

The chain combines TRBV5-4 with TRBJ2-3; 9 nucleotides line up with TRBD2. Germline trimming cut 1 base from V and 4 bases from J; bases unmatched to any gene: 4. Germline assignment: CDR1 SGHNT and CDR2 YYREEE (reference sequence). The CDR3 contains 15 residues. This CDR3 is CASSLSGRPSDTQYF. The CDR3, as DNA: TGTGCCAGCAGCTTGAGCGGGAGGCCCTCAGATACGCAGTATTTT.

This clone was recorded a few times. The rearrangement joins TRBV19 to TRBJ2-7, with 8 nucleotides matching TRBD2. After removal of 4 bases from V and 7 bases from J, the junction contained 12 bases not matched to a gene. CDR1 is LNHDA and CDR2 is SQIVND in the germline V gene (reference sequence). The CDR3 spans 15 residues. The CDR3 coding sequence is TGTGCCAGTAGTAAAGAGCGGGAGTGGGCTCGGGAGCAGTACTTC. As protein: CASSKEREWAREQYF.

CDR3 DNA: TGTGCCAGCAGCCTCCGTCGGGGGGTTACTGAAGCTTTCTTT. Protein: CASSLRRGVTEAFF. V usage is TRBV7-2 and J usage is TRBJ1-1; a weak D match, TRBD1 (5 bases). CDR3 length: 14 amino acids. Deletions cut 5 bases from V and 5 bases from J, with 15 bases between. Germline CDR1 is SGHTA and CDR2 is FQGNSA.

The chain has TRBV4-2 and TRBJ2-1, with D perhaps matching TRBD2 (6 bases). Germline assignment: CDR1 LGHNA and CDR2 YNFKEQ. CDR3 length: 16 residues. The V end was cut by 1 base, the J end by 0 bases, with 10 bases between. The CDR3 here is CASSQVVAASYNEQFF. The DNA of the CDR3 is TGTGCCAGCAGCCAAGTGGTAGCGGCCTCCTACAATGAGCAGTTCTTC.

This clone occurred once. V usage is TRBV6-6 and J usage is TRBJ1-5, with 9 nucleotides matching TRBD1. After removal of 2 bases from V and 8 bases from J, the junction contained 7 bases not matched to a gene. This CDR3 has 15 amino acids. CDR1 MNHNY and CDR2 SVGAGI come from the germline V gene (reference sequence). The CDR3 spells CASSYAGQGREPQHF. The CDR3 coding sequence is TGTGCCAGCAGTTACGCCGGACAGGGGCGGGAGCCCCAGCATTTT.

The rearrangement links TRBV30 to TRBJ1-3; D unclear. V was pared by 3 bases and J by 2 bases, with 5 bases between. CDR1 and CDR2 from the germline V gene are GTSNPN and SVGIG (reference sequence). The CDR3 is 12 amino acids. CDR3 in amino acids: CAWRGTGNTIYF. CDR3 DNA: TGTGCCTGGAGAGGAACTGGAAACACCATATATTTT.

V usage is TRBV10-3 and J usage is TRBJ1-2; D unclear. The CDR3 is 16 amino acids. V was shortened by 6 bases and J by 1 base, with 18 bases between the two germline ends. The germline V gene has CDR1 ENHRY and CDR2 SYGVKD. For the CDR3, the DNA is TGTGCCATCAGATCTGGAGACTACGCAATTAACTATGGCTACACCTTC. It translates to CAIRSGDYAINYGYTF.

The chain joins TRBV19 to TRBJ1-1, with D possibly being TRBD1 (6 bases). V was cut by 3 bases and J by 1 base, with 9 bases left in between. This CDR3 is built from 14 residues. Germline V gene sequence: CDR1 LNHDA, CDR2 SQIVND (reference sequence). Written as DNA, the CDR3 is TGTGCCAGTAGTATCGCAGGGGCGAACACTGAAGCTTTCTTT. It translates to CASSIAGANTEAFF.

The chain links TRBV14 to TRBJ2-1; possibly TRBD1 for D (5 bases). The length of the CDR3 is 14 residues. Germline CDR1 SGHDN, CDR2 FVKESK. V shed 4 bases and J shed 4 bases, with 11 bases lying between them. In DNA, the CDR3 is TGTGCCAGCAGCCTGGCCACAGGATACAATGAGCAGTTCTTC. This gives the protein CASSLATGYNEQFF.

The J gene is TRBJ2-1, the V gene TRBV7-8; the match to TRBD2 covers 15 bases. CDR3 length equals 17 residues. J lost 9 bases, V lost 5 bases, and 11 bases had no gene match. CDR1 SGHVS and CDR2 FQNEAQ come from the germline V gene. The CDR3 loop is CASSLLPGLAGGGEQFF. In nucleotides, the CDR3 is TGTGCCAGCAGCCTCCTACCGGGACTAGCGGGAGGAGGTGAGCAGTTCTTC.

The chain joins TRBV10-3 to TRBJ1-2; 7 bases fit TRBD1. The CDR3 runs to 15 residues. Germline V CDR1 and CDR2: ENHRY, SYGVKD. With 2 bases clipped from V and 4 bases from J, the junction kept 7 bases outside the gene matches. CDR3 DNA sequence: TGTGCCATCAGTGAGAACAGGGGATCGGTCTATGGCTACACCTTC. This encodes CAISENRGSVYGYTF.

The rearrangement links TRBV23-1 to TRBJ1-5, with 7 positions matching TRBD1. Being an ORF, TRBV23-1 has a function that is uncertain. The CDR3 is 14 residues long. V lost 6 bases and J lost 0; bases outside the gene matches: 2. CDR3 sequence (DNA): TGCGCCAGCAGGGGGACAGCTAGCAATCAGCCCCAGCATTTT. Translating gives CASRGTASNQPQHF.

The chain is built from TRBV10-3 and TRBJ2-7; D uncertain. Germline CDR1 and CDR2: ENHRY and SYGVKD. V dropped 3 bases and J dropped 1 base, with 4 bases sitting between them. The CDR3 length is 12 residues. The CDR3 loop reads CAISELSYEQYF. The DNA for the CDR3 is TGTGCCATCAGTGAACTATCCTACGAGCAGTACTTC.

The J gene is TRBJ2-5, the V gene TRBV27; D assignment may be TRBD1 or TRBD2 (5 bases each). V was clipped by 3 bases and J by 0 bases, with 8 bases between them. The CDR3 extends over 14 amino acids. CDR1 is MNHEY, CDR2 SMNVEV, per germline (reference sequence). CDR3 DNA sequence: TGTGCCAGCAGTTTCTGGGGGTACCAAGAGACCCAGTACTTC. Protein: CASSFWGYQETQYF.

The CDR3 is CASSPLEQGQPQHF. DNA of the CDR3: TGTGCCAGCTCACCATTAGAGCAGGGACAGCCCCAGCATTTT. The chain is built from TRBV18 and TRBJ1-5, with D tentatively TRBD1 (5 bases). Germline CDR1 and CDR2: KGHSH and LQKENI. Trimming left V 2 bases short and J 7 bases short, with 12 bases between. The CDR3 consists of 14 residues.

The rearrangement joins TRBV27 to TRBJ2-7, with 9 bases aligning to TRBD1. The CDR3 consists of 14 residues. The V gene end was trimmed by 5 bases and the J gene end by 4 bases; junction bases not matched to a gene: 6. Germline V gene data show CDR1 as MNHEY and CDR2 as SMNVEV (reference sequence). CDR3 DNA: TGTGCCAGCAGTCTTGGGACAGGGCCGTACGAGCAGTACTTC. Protein: CASSLGTGPYEQYF.

This rearrangement joins TRBV24-1 to TRBJ1-1, with a weak D call TRBD1 (6 bases). The CDR3 has 14 residues. Germline loops: CDR1 KGHDR, CDR2 SFDVKD. Trimming removed 7 bases at V and 3 bases at J, with 14 bases between. CDR3 in DNA: TGTGCCACCAGAGGGGGGGGGCTGTACACTGAAGCTTTCTTT. It specifies CATRGGGLYTEAFF.

The chain combines TRBV24-1 with TRBJ2-1; 13 bases are a match to TRBD2. The V gene's germline CDR1 is KGHDR and CDR2 SFDVKD. V was clipped by 0 bases and J by 7 bases; unmatched bases: 2. CDR3 length: 16 amino acids. The CDR3 DNA is TGTGCCACCAGTGATTTGACTAGCGGGAGGGCTAATGAGCAGTTCTTC. Its protein is CATSDLTSGRANEQFF.

This chain connects TRBV19 to TRBJ2-7; D gene unclear. V gave up 3 bases and J gave up 3 bases, with 12 bases separating them. From germline, CDR1 is LNHDA and CDR2 SQIVND (reference sequence). This CDR3 has 14 residues. The chain's CDR3 is CASSIVGQRYEQYF. CDR3 sequence (DNA): TGTGCCAGTAGTATTGTCGGTCAGCGCTACGAGCAGTACTTC.

This chain's CDR3 is CASTGAKTQYF. The CDR3, as DNA: TGTGCCAGCACAGGGGCCAAGACCCAGTACTTC. The rearrangement joins TRBV7-9 to TRBJ2-5; D is possibly TRBD1 (6 bases). Germline V lookup: CDR1 SEHNR, CDR2 FQNEAQ (reference sequence). The V and J ends lost 7 bases and 6 bases respectively, with 9 bases between them. This CDR3 region has 11 residues.

This clone was seen a few times. The V call is TRBV19, the J call TRBJ1-3; D call uncertain. Germline CDR1 and CDR2: LNHDA and SQIVND (reference sequence). The CDR3 is made up of 14 amino acids. V was cut by 3 bases and J by 4 bases, with 10 bases left in between. CDR3 sequence (DNA): TGTGCCAGTAGTATCTCGACACCCGGAAACACCATATATTTT. Translated: CASSISTPGNTIYF.

Turning to this clone: The junction shows a germline mismatch at one end, possibly a read error. The chain is built from TRBV9 and TRBJ1-6; 9 nucleotides agree with TRBD1. This CDR3 is built from 15 residues. CDR1 and CDR2 (germline): SGDLS, YYNGEE. DNA of the CDR3: TGTGTCAGCAGCGCAAGGACAGGGGATCACTCACCCCTCCACTTT. Protein product: CVSSARTGDHSPLHF. The whole variable domain, filled in from reference TRBV9 and TRBJ1-6, reads DSGVTQTPKHLITATGQRVTLRCSPRSGDLSVYWYQQSLDQGLQFLIQYYNGEERAKGNILERFSAQQFPDLHSELNLSSLELGDSALYFCVSSARTGDHSPLHFGNGTRLTVT.

This clone was seen a few times. This chain uses TRBV14 with TRBJ2-7; 11 bases align to TRBD1. Losses at the gene ends were 4 bases for V and 6 bases for J; bases not matched to a gene: 11. Germline assignment: CDR1 SGHDN and CDR2 FVKESK. The CDR3 has 16 residues. CDR3 sequence reads: CASSRNPGQGVGEQYF. For the CDR3, the DNA is TGTGCCAGCAGCCGCAACCCGGGACAGGGGGTTGGCGAGCAGTACTTC.

The J gene is TRBJ2-3, the V gene TRBV2; D may be TRBD2 (7 bases). Trimming cost V 7 bases and J 2 bases, with 19 bases left between them. Germline V gene sequence: CDR1 SNHLY, CDR2 FYNNEI. The CDR3 is 16 amino acids. CDR3 amino acids: CASIFGGGQNTDTQYF. CDR3 coding DNA: TGTGCCAGCATCTTTGGGGGGGGCCAGAACACAGATACGCAGTATTTT.